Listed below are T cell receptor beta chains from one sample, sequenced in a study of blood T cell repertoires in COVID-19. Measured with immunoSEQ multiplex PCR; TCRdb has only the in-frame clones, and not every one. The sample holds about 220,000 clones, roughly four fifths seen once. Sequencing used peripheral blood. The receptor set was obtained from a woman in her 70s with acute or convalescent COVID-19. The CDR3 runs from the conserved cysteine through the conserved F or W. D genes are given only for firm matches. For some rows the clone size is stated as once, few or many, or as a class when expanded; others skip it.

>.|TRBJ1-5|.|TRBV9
CASSGLQEGQPQHF
TGTGCCAGCAGCGGTCTACAGGAGGGTCAGCCCCAGCATTTT
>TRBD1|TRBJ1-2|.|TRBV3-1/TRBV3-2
CASSSDRVFNYGYTF
TGTGCCAGCAGCTCGGACAGGGTCTTTAACTATGGCTACACCTTC
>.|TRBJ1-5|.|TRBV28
CASSLISGHVRTQPQHF
TGTGCCAGCAGTTTAATTTCAGGACACGTACGAACTCAGCCCCAGCATTTT
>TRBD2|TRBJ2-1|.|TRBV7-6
CASSLVTSGGSNRYNEQFF
TGTGCCAGCAGCTTAGTGACTAGCGGGGGGTCCAATCGTTACAATGAGCAGTTCTTC
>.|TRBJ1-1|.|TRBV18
CASSPRWGDTEAFF
TGTGCCAGCTCACCACGTTGGGGGGACACTGAAGCTTTCTTT
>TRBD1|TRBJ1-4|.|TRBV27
CASSLQGASGEKLFF
TGTGCCAGCAGTTTGCAGGGGGCGTCTGGGGAAAAACTGTTTTTT
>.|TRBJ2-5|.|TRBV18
CASSPGQQETQYF
TGTGCCAGCTCACCGGGGCAACAAGAGACCCAGTACTTC
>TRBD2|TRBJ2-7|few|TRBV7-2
CASSLGRLALNSYEQYF
TGTGCCAGCAGCCTTGGAAGACTAGCTCTAAACTCCTACGAGCAGTACTTC
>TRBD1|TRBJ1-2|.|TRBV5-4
CASSSTDRGPDYGYTF
TGTGCCAGCAGCTCGACGGACAGGGGGCCTGACTATGGCTACACCTTC
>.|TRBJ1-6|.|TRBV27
CASSFQNSPLHF
TGTGCCAGCAGTTTTCAGAATTCACCCCTCCACTTT
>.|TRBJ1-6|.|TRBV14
CASSPAGSGNSPLHF
TGTGCCAGCAGCCCGGCGGGGTCGGGTAATTCACCCCTCCACTTT
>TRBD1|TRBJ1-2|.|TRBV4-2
CASSQSDGTGGLGGYTF
TGTGCCAGCAGCCAATCCGATGGGACAGGGGGTTTGGGTGGCTACACCTTC
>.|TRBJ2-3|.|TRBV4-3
CASSQEITVTDTQYF
TGCGCCAGCAGCCAAGAAATCACGGTTACAGATACGCAGTATTTT
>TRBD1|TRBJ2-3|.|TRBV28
CASSLWTGGISDTQYF
TGTGCCAGCAGTTTATGGACAGGGGGCATATCAGATACGCAGTATTTT
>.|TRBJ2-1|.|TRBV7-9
CASSLREGSYNEQFF
TGTGCCAGCAGCCTACGGGAAGGATCCTACAATGAGCAGTTCTTC
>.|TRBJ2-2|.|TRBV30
CAWRASSGTQNTGELFF
TGTGCCTGGAGGGCAAGCTCCGGGACACAAAACACCGGGGAGCTGTTTTTT
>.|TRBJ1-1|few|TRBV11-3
CASSLGQVEAFF
TGTGCCAGCAGCTTAGGTCAGGTAGAAGCTTTCTTT
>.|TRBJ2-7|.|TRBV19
CASSVTGAYEQYF
TGTGCCAGTAGTGTAACTGGAGCCTACGAGCAGTACTTC
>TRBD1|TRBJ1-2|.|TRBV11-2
CASSPRTGEGFGYTF
TGTGCCAGCAGCCCCCGGACAGGGGAAGGGTTTGGCTACACCTTC
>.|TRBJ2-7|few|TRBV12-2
CASRLESTGFAPYEQYF
TGTGCAAGTCGCTTAGAGTCGACAGGGTTCGCCCCCTACGAGCAGTACTTC
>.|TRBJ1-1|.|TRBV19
CASQDTWITEAFF
TGTGCCAGTCAGGACACCTGGATAACTGAAGCTTTCTTT
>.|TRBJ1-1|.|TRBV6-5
CASSLARGNTEAFF
TGTGCCAGCAGTTTAGCTAGAGGGAACACTGAAGCTTTCTTT
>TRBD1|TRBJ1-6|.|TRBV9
CASSVDLTGEESPLHF
TGTGCCAGCAGCGTAGATCTAACAGGGGAGGAATCACCCCTCCACTTT
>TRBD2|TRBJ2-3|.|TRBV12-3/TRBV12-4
CASGTSGGYTQYF
TGTGCCAGTGGGACTAGCGGGGGGTATACGCAGTATTTT
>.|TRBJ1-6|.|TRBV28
CASSWADSYNSPLHF
TGTGCCAGCAGTTGGGCAGACTCCTATAATTCACCCCTCCACTTT
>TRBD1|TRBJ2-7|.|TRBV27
CASSFRDRGSEQYF
TGTGCCAGCAGTTTCAGAGACAGGGGTAGCGAGCAGTACTTC
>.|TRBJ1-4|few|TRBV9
CASSVGGQINEKLFF
TGTGCCAGCAGCGTAGGTGGGCAGATAAATGAAAAACTGTTTTTT
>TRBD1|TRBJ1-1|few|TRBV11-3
CASSRRQGTEAFF
TGTGCCAGCAGCCGACGACAGGGGACTGAAGCTTTCTTT
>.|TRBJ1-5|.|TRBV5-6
CASSLEGGRSNQPQHF
TGTGCCAGCAGCTTGGAAGGGGGTAGAAGCAATCAGCCCCAGCATTTT
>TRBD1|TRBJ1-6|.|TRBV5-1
CASSPGQGGASPLHF
TGCGCCAGCAGCCCCGGACAGGGGGGTGCTTCACCCCTCCACTTT
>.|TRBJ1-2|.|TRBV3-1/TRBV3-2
CASSQGPGEYGYTF
TGTGCCAGCAGCCAAGGCCCCGGGGAATATGGCTACACCTTC
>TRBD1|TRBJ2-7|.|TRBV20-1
CSASRQGYEQYF
TGCAGTGCTAGTAGACAGGGCTACGAGCAGTACTTC
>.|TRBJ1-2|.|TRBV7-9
CASSGETGNYGYTF
TGTGCCAGCAGCGGAGAAACAGGGAACTATGGCTACACCTTC
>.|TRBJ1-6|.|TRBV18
CASSPQVGDLPSPLHF
TGTGCCAGCTCACCCCAGGTCGGGGATCTCCCTTCACCCCTCCACTTT
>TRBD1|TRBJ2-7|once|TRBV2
CASRRDRVWLNEQYF
TGTGCCAGCAGAAGGGACAGGGTATGGCTTAACGAGCAGTACTTC
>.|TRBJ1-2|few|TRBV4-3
CASSQAVAGNNYGYTF
TGCGCCAGCAGCCAGGCCGTGGCAGGGAATAACTATGGCTACACCTTC
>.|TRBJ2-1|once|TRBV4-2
CASSQDPSNEQFF
TGTGCCAGCAGCCAAGACCCGAGCAATGAGCAGTTCTTC
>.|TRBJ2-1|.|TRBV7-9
CASARLDEQFF
TGTGCCAGCGCGAGGTTGGATGAGCAGTTCTTC
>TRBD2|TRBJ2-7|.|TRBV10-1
CASRRPLAGGPYEQYF
TGCGCCAGCAGGCGACCTTTAGCGGGGGGGCCCTACGAGCAGTACTTC
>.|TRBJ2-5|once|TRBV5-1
CASSLAGHLQETQYF
TGCGCCAGCAGCTTGGCAGGCCATCTACAAGAGACCCAGTACTTC
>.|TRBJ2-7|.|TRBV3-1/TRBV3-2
CASSQDKQGRVYEQYF
TGTGCCAGCAGCCAAGATAAGCAGGGAAGGGTCTACGAGCAGTACTTC
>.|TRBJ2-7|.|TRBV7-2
CASSFRSGSYEQYF
TGTGCCAGCAGCTTCAGAAGCGGCTCCTACGAGCAGTACTTC
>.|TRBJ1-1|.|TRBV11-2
CASSTLSGTSRTEAFF
TGTGCCAGCAGCACCCTCTCCGGGACATCTCGCACTGAAGCTTTCTTT
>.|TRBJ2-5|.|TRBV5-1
CASSSQWTPQYF
TGCGCCAGCAGCTCCCAATGGACACCCCAGTACTTC
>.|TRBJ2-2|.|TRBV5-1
CASSEIRGTGELFF
TGCGCCAGCAGCGAAATCAGGGGAACCGGGGAGCTGTTTTTT
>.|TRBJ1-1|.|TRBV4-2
CASTETGDTEAFF
TGTGCCAGCACTGAGACAGGCGACACTGAAGCTTTCTTT
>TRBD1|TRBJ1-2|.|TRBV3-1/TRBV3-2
CASSQTILIGQGERGYGYTF
TGTGCCAGCAGCCAAACGATTTTAATAGGACAGGGGGAACGTGGCTATGGCTACACCTTC
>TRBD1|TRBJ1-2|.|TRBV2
CASSEGTGSNYGYTF
TGTGCCAGCAGTGAGGGGACAGGGTCTAACTATGGCTACACCTTC
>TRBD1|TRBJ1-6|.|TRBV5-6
CASSLQGIGISPLHF
TGTGCCAGCAGCCTACAGGGGATTGGGATTTCACCCCTCCACTTT
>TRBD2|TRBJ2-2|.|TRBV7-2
CASSFFSGGQAGELFF
TGTGCCAGCAGCTTCTTTTCGGGGGGGCAGGCCGGGGAGCTGTTTTTT
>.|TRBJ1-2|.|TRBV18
CASSPPAVYGYTF
TGTGCCAGCTCACCACCGGCCGTTTATGGCTACACCTTC
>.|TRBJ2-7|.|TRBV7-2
CASSLVVGAPYEQYF
TGTGCCAGCAGCTTAGTTGTAGGGGCCCCCTACGAGCAGTACTTC
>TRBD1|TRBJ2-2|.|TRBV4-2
CASSKTGTGLTGELFF
TGTGCCAGCAGCAAAACCGGGACAGGGCTCACCGGGGAGCTGTTTTTT